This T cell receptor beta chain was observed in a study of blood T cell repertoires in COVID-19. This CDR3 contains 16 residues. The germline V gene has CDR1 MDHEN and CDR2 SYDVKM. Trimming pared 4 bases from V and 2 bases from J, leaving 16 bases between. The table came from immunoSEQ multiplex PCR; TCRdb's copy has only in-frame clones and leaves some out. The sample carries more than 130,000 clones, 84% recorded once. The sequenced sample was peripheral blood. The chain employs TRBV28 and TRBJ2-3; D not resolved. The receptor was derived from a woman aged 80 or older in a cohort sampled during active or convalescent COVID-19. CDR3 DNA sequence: TGTGCCAGCAGTTCTCTCAGCGCCACATCCACAGATACGCAGTATTTT. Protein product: CASSSLSATSTDTQYF.